This record covers a single TCR beta chain. V lost 1 base and J lost 4, with 11 bases in between. In germline, CDR1 is MGHRA, CDR2 YSYEKL. The length of the CDR3 is 14 residues. The record originates from a study of response to subunit inactivated influenza vaccine. TCRdb recomputed calls from the RT-PCR reads with MiXCR, one row per CDR3 protein. The data hold more than 600,000 distinct CDR3 sequences, with about a fifth observed a single time. This TCR was recovered from a man aged 50 to 60 who received an inactivated influenza vaccine. The sample in question was PBMCs from blood, obtained 5 days after vaccination. The chain employs TRBV4-1 and TRBJ2-7, with unresolved D. CDR3 bases: TGCGCCAGCAGCCAAGGTGGGGAACATTACGAGCAGTACTTC. Translation gives CASSQGGEHYEQYF.